A single sample is the source of the 27 T cell receptor beta chains below, sequenced in a study of blood T cell repertoires in COVID-19. The data were produced by immunoSEQ multiplex PCR, yet TCRdb's version contains in-frame clones alone and is incomplete. The table has 150,000 to 200,000 clones, 81% seen once. Sequences were obtained from peripheral blood. The receptor source for this set is a woman aged 40 to 50 with COVID-19, enrolled during active disease.

V and J are TRBV19 and TRBJ2-3, with a tentative D call TRBD1 (5 bases). This CDR3 has 14 residues. CDR1 LNHDA and CDR2 SQIVND come from the germline V gene (reference sequence). The V and J ends lost 5 bases and 2 bases respectively, with 11 bases between them. In DNA form, the CDR3 reads TGTGCCAGTAGTTGGGGCACAGTCACAGATACGCAGTATTTT. Its translation: CASSWGTVTDTQYF. Full variable domain (remainder filled in from reference TRBV19 and TRBJ2-3): DGGITQSPKYLFRKEGQNVTLSCEQNLNHDAMYWYRQDPGQGLRLIYYSQIVNDFQKGDIAEGYSVSREKKESFPLTVTSAQKNPTAFYLCASSWGTVTDTQYFGPGTRLTVL.

The V gene is TRBV6-5, the J gene TRBJ2-5, with 8 bases fitting TRBD2. This CDR3 is built from 13 residues. Germline-derived CDR1 and CDR2 are MNHEY and SVGAGI. V was pared by 7 bases and J by 6 bases, with 7 bases of the junction left unmatched. The DNA for the CDR3 is TGTGCCAGCATTTGGAGCGGGGGAAAGACCCAGTACTTC. Amino acids: CASIWSGGKTQYF.

The V gene is TRBV19, the J gene TRBJ2-2; D perhaps matches TRBD1 (6 bases). Germline values: CDR1 LNHDA, CDR2 SQIVND (reference sequence). The V end lost 6 bases, the J end lost 4 bases, and 15 bases lay between the germline ends. This CDR3 has 15 residues. This CDR3 reads CASRNREWVTGELFF. CDR3 DNA: TGTGCCAGTAGGAACAGGGAGTGGGTCACCGGGGAGCTGTTTTTT.

V and J are TRBV12-1 and TRBJ1-5; the table's D gene call, TRBD1, was not cross checked with the DNA. TRBV12-1 is a listed pseudogene. The CDR3 runs 18 residues. CDR3 sequence: CASVYRAEIGPSRQPQHF. CDR3 bases: TGTGCCAGCGTATACAGAGCTGAAATTGGGCCCTCCAGGCAGCCCCAGCATTTT.

The chain is built from TRBV5-4 and TRBJ2-5; tentative D call: TRBD1 (6 bases). Germline V gives CDR1 SGHNT, CDR2 YYREEE (reference sequence). The CDR3 runs to 16 residues. The V end lost 2 bases, the J end lost 0 bases, and 14 bases lay between the germline ends. The CDR3 region is CASSLPGQRYQETQYF. Here the CDR3 DNA reads TGTGCCAGCAGCTTACCGGGACAACGGTACCAAGAGACCCAGTACTTC.

This chain uses TRBV29-1 with TRBJ2-1; D might be TRBD2 (6 bases). There are 11 residues in the CDR3. Germline V gene sequence: CDR1 SQVTM, CDR2 ANQGSEA. Deletions cut 6 bases from V and 5 bases from J, with 8 bases between. CDR3: CSVGSNNEQFF. The CDR3, as DNA: TGCAGCGTCGGGAGCAACAATGAGCAGTTCTTC.

The rearrangement joins TRBV3-1 (or the pseudogene TRBV3-2) to TRBJ1-2, with TRBD1 matching 10 bases. The junction had 5 bases not matched to a gene; V was cut back by 3 bases and J by 4 bases. The CDR3 contains 15 residues. From germline, CDR1 is LGHDT and CDR2 YNNKEL (reference sequence). CDR3 coding DNA: TGTGCCAGCAGCCACCGACAGGGGGCTGTCTATGGCTACACCTTC. It is translated as CASSHRQGAVYGYTF.

V usage is TRBV7-8 and J usage is TRBJ1-3; D is undetermined. Trimming removed 3 bases at V and 0 bases at J, with 15 bases between. CDR1 SGHVS and CDR2 FQNEAQ come from the germline V gene. The CDR3 totals 17 residues. CDR3 in amino acids: CASSLLPQTSSGNTIYF. In DNA, the CDR3 is TGTGCCAGCAGCTTGCTGCCTCAAACCAGCTCTGGAAACACCATATATTTT.

The chain joins TRBV10-3 to TRBJ2-3; 13 positions match TRBD2. Germline V CDR1 and CDR2: ENHRY, SYGVKD. V lost 6 bases, J lost 4 bases, and 10 bases stayed unmatched. The CDR3 is 17 residues long. The CDR3 protein is CAISRATSGGIADTQYF. As DNA, the CDR3 is TGTGCCATCAGCCGCGCGACTAGCGGGGGGATTGCAGATACGCAGTATTTT.

The chain joins TRBV19 to TRBJ1-4; 9 bases are a match to TRBD1. Germline V gene sequence: CDR1 LNHDA, CDR2 SQIVND (reference sequence). V was clipped by 9 bases and J by 5 bases; unmatched bases: 7. The CDR3 is 14 residues long. CDR3 in amino acids: CASKLTGGNEKLFF. DNA for the CDR3: TGTGCCAGCAAATTGACAGGGGGAAATGAAAAACTGTTTTTT.

The chain employs TRBV30 and TRBJ1-1; no definite D call. Between the trimmed V and J ends, which lost 0 bases and 4 bases, there was a span of 9 bases. This CDR3 spans 13 amino acids. CDR1 is GTSNPN, CDR2 SVGIG, per germline (reference sequence). The CDR3 sequence is CAWSVASGTEAFF. In DNA, the CDR3 is TGTGCCTGGAGTGTAGCATCGGGCACTGAAGCTTTCTTT. The full variable domain, in which reference TRBV30 and TRBJ1-1 provide the parts outside the CDR3, is SQTIHQWPATLVQPVGSPLSLECTVEGTSNPNLYWYRQAAGRGLQLLFYSVGIGQISSEVPQNLSASRPQDRQFILSSKKLLLSDSGFYLCAWSVASGTEAFFGQGTRLTVV.

The chain combines TRBV2 with TRBJ1-1; possible D gene TRBD1, 6 bases. Germline CDR1 and CDR2: SNHLY and FYNNEI. V lost 6 bases, J lost 1 base, and 9 bases lay in between. CDR3 length: 13 residues. CDR3 coding DNA: TGTGCCAGCAGGACAGGTGGGAACACTGAAGCTTTCTTT. As protein: CASRTGGNTEAFF.

J is TRBJ2-3 and V is TRBV4-1; 8 bases match TRBD1. Trimming removed 4 bases from V and 8 bases from J; junction bases left unmatched: 20. CDR3 size: 18 residues. CDR1 and CDR2 from the germline V gene are MGHRA and YSYEKL. DNA for the CDR3: TGCGCCAGCAGCCCCCCCCCGAGGCCGGGACAGGCGTCCGGTACGCAGTATTTT. This sequence encodes CASSPPPRPGQASGTQYF.

This chain connects TRBV2 to TRBJ1-4; D is unclear. The CDR3 extends over 14 amino acids. Trimming stripped 5 bases from V and 3 bases from J, with 10 bases between. Germline V gene lookup returns CDR1 SNHLY and CDR2 FYNNEI. The DNA of the CDR3 is TGTGCCAGCAGTAAGGGAGCGGCTAATGAAAAACTGTTTTTT. It is translated as CASSKGAANEKLFF.

In DNA form, the CDR3 reads TGTGCCAGCTCTACCGGGGGACAGCCCCAGCATTTT. It is translated as CASSTGGQPQHF. V gene TRBV27 combines with J gene TRBJ1-5, with a possible D match to TRBD1 (5 bases). Trimming took 8 bases from V and 7 from J, leaving 12 bases between them. Germline CDR1 and CDR2: MNHEY and SMNVEV (reference sequence). The CDR3 loop spans 12 amino acids.

The V and J genes are TRBV19 and TRBJ2-3, with 9 bases lining up with TRBD2. Trimming at V came to 4 bases and at J to 6 bases, leaving 8 bases not matched to a gene. This CDR3 comprises 15 residues. CDR1 is LNHDA, CDR2 SQIVND, per germline (reference sequence). CDR3 residues: CASSTSGTSRDTQYF. The CDR3 DNA is TGTGCCAGTAGTACATCCGGGACTAGCAGGGATACGCAGTATTTT. Variable domain in full (rest from reference TRBV19 and TRBJ2-3): DGGITQSPKYLFRKEGQNVTLSCEQNLNHDAMYWYRQDPGQGLRLIYYSQIVNDFQKGDIAEGYSVSREKKESFPLTVTSAQKNPTAFYLCASSTSGTSRDTQYFGPGTRLTVL.

The chain has TRBV19 and TRBJ1-5; no clear D. The CDR3 runs to 13 residues. V dropped 3 bases and J dropped 5 bases, with 8 bases sitting between them. From germline, CDR1 is LNHDA and CDR2 SQIVND (reference sequence). The CDR3 protein is CASSIARDQPQHF. CDR3 bases: TGTGCCAGTAGTATCGCGAGGGATCAGCCCCAGCATTTT.

This chain uses TRBV27 with TRBJ2-7; TRBD1 matches at 9 bases. The V gene end was trimmed by 1 base and the J gene end by 0 bases; junction bases not matched to a gene: 7. The germline CDR1 and CDR2 sequences are MNHEY and SMNVEV (reference sequence). The CDR3 has 17 amino acids. Here the CDR3 DNA reads TGTGCCAGCAGTTTATTGGGGGACAGGGAAAGCTCCTACGAGCAGTACTTC. Translated: CASSLLGDRESSYEQYF.

The chain links TRBV6-1 to TRBJ2-7; no firm D call. V lost 2 bases to trimming and J lost 2 bases, with 10 bases between them. CDR1 is MNHNS and CDR2 is SASEGT in the germline V gene. CDR3 length equals 14 residues. The CDR3 region has the DNA TGTGCCAGCAGTGAAACCACACTAACCTACGAGCAGTACTTC. Translating it yields CASSETTLTYEQYF.

The chain links TRBV18 to TRBJ2-1, with TRBD2 matching over 8 bases. Trimming removed 3 bases from V and 6 bases from J; junction bases left unmatched: 7. Germline assignment: CDR1 KGHSH and CDR2 LQKENI. The CDR3 covers 15 residues. DNA of the CDR3: TGTGCCAGCTCACCCGCCGGGACTAGAGGCAATGAGCAGTTCTTC. Protein sequence: CASSPAGTRGNEQFF.

In this sample, this clone turned up a few times. The V and J genes are TRBV7-9 and TRBJ1-1; D perhaps matches TRBD1 (5 bases). Trimming took off 2 bases at V and 1 base at J, with 8 bases between the two ends. Germline CDR1 SEHNR, CDR2 FQNEAQ (reference sequence). The CDR3 sequence is 14 residues long. CDR3 sequence: CASSLSQGNTEAFF. CDR3 in DNA: TGTGCCAGCAGCTTAAGCCAGGGGAACACTGAAGCTTTCTTT. Full variable domain (rest looked up from reference TRBV7-9 and TRBJ1-1): DTGVSQNPRHKITKRGQNVTFRCDPISEHNRLYWYRQTLGQGPEFLTYFQNEAQLEKSRLLSDRFSAERPKGSFSTLEIQRTEQGDSAMYLCASSLSQGNTEAFFGQGTRLTVV.

This clone was found a few times. The chain is built from TRBV19 and TRBJ2-2; no clear D gene. V was shortened by 5 bases and J by 2 bases, with 15 bases between the two germline ends. The CDR3 is made up of 16 amino acids. Germline V CDR1 and CDR2: LNHDA, SQIVND (reference sequence). In DNA, the CDR3 is TGTGCCAGTAGTCACCCAGGTGCCTCTAACACCGGGGAGCTGTTTTTT. This encodes CASSHPGASNTGELFF.

This clone appeared a single time. This chain connects TRBV6-5 to TRBJ2-7; 8 bases align to TRBD1. In germline, CDR1 is MNHEY, CDR2 SVGAGI. The CDR3 length is 13 residues. V lost 5 bases to trimming and J lost 7 bases; unmatched junction nucleotides: 7. The CDR3 sequence is CASSPRTGLEQYV. Here the CDR3 DNA reads TGTGCCAGCAGTCCCCGGACAGGGCTTGAGCAGTACGTC.

The chain combines TRBV9 with TRBJ2-3; 10 bases align to TRBD2. V lost 0 bases and J lost 2; bases outside the gene matches: 6. This CDR3 has 17 amino acids. The germline V gene encodes CDR1 SGDLS and CDR2 YYNGEE. CDR3 residues: CASSVESSGGDTDTQYF. As DNA, the CDR3 is TGTGCCAGCAGCGTAGAATCTAGCGGGGGAGACACAGATACGCAGTATTTT.

The chain uses TRBV11-3 and TRBJ2-7, with TRBD1 as a possible D gene (6 bases). Between the trimmed V and J ends, which lost 5 bases and 1 base, there was a span of 15 bases. Germline values: CDR1 SGHNT, CDR2 YENEEA. The CDR3 has 15 amino acids. The CDR3 reads CASSRAGTPSYEQYF. In nucleotides, the CDR3 is TGTGCCAGCAGCCGAGCCGGGACACCATCCTACGAGCAGTACTTC. The full variable domain, completed using reference TRBV11-3 and TRBJ2-7, is EAGVVQSPRYKIIEKKQPVAFWCNPISGHNTLYWYLQNLGQGPELLIRYENEEAVDDSQLPKDRFSAERLKGVDSTLKIQPAELGDSAVYLCASSRAGTPSYEQYFGPGTRLTVT.

The chain links TRBV19 to TRBJ1-5, with 7 bases aligning to TRBD1. CDR3 length: 15 residues. Germline trimming cut 5 bases from V and 7 bases from J; bases unmatched to any gene: 11. Germline CDR1 reads LNHDA; CDR2 reads SQIVND (reference sequence). The CDR3 sequence: CASSRDSPGGQPQHF. The CDR3 bases are TGTGCCAGTAGTCGGGACAGCCCAGGGGGACAGCCCCAGCATTTT. The complete variable domain, with remaining parts taken from reference TRBV19 and TRBJ1-5, reads DGGITQSPKYLFRKEGQNVTLSCEQNLNHDAMYWYRQDPGQGLRLIYYSQIVNDFQKGDIAEGYSVSREKKESFPLTVTSAQKNPTAFYLCASSRDSPGGQPQHFGDGTRLSIL.

The V gene is TRBV4-1, the J gene TRBJ1-6; TRBD1 might be the D (5 bases). This CDR3 spans 16 amino acids. Germline lookup yields CDR1 MGHRA and CDR2 YSYEKL. The germline V and J ends were trimmed by 1 base and 6 bases, with 13 bases remaining between them. The chain's CDR3 is CASSQAQGPGNSPLHF. The DNA of the CDR3 is TGCGCCAGCAGCCAAGCCCAGGGCCCGGGTAATTCACCCCTCCACTTT.